Listed below are T cell receptor beta chains from one sample, sequenced in a study of T-cell reconstitution after alpha-beta-depleted transplantation in children. TCRdb processed the PCR reads anew with MiXCR; each CDR3 protein has one entry. The sample shows hundreds of thousands of distinct CDR3 sequences, around a third of them seen only once. The input for sequencing was PBMCs from the stem cell graft donor, taken from the stem cell graft. The receptors shown here come from a human donor who donated a stem cell graft to a child with aplastic anemia. Each CDR3 is given with its conserved first and last residue. Fields, in order: J gene, D gene, V gene, clone size, CDR3 DNA, CDR3 protein. A D gene is named only where the DNA matches it firmly. Some rows have no size entry. The others give once, few or many, or a class for an expanded clone.

J gene: TRBJ1-2
D gene: .
V gene: TRBV5-5
clone size: .
CDR3 DNA: TGTGCCAGCAGCCCGTCTGGCTATGGCTACACCTTC
CDR3 protein: CASSPSGYGYTF

J gene: TRBJ2-1
D gene: .
V gene: TRBV5-1
clone size: .
CDR3 DNA: TGCGCCAGCAGCGATAGACTAGAGACTGATGAGCAGTTCTTC
CDR3 protein: CASSDRLETDEQFF

J gene: TRBJ1-1
D gene: .
V gene: TRBV28
clone size: few
CDR3 DNA: TGTGCCAGCAGTATAGCGGGGAACACTGAAGCTTTCTTT
CDR3 protein: CASSIAGNTEAFF

J gene: TRBJ1-5
D gene: .
V gene: TRBV4-1
clone size: few
CDR3 DNA: TGCGCCAGCAGCCCCCCGGAGAGCAATCAGCCCCAGCATTTT
CDR3 protein: CASSPPESNQPQHF

J gene: TRBJ2-5
D gene: TRBD2
V gene: TRBV7-2
clone size: few
CDR3 DNA: TGTGCCAGCAGCTTAGATGGGGGGGTTACGACCCAGTACTTC
CDR3 protein: CASSLDGGVTTQYF

J gene: TRBJ1-5
D gene: .
V gene: TRBV27
clone size: few
CDR3 DNA: TGTGCCAGCAGTTTCGAGGGGCGGGGTGGCAATCAGCCCCAGCATTTT
CDR3 protein: CASSFEGRGGNQPQHF

J gene: TRBJ2-2
D gene: TRBD1
V gene: TRBV12-3/TRBV12-4
clone size: .
CDR3 DNA: TGTGCCAGCAGTCGACAGGGGGCGAGCACCGGGGAGCTGTTTTTT
CDR3 protein: CASSRQGASTGELFF

J gene: TRBJ2-1
D gene: TRBD2
V gene: TRBV15
clone size: few
CDR3 DNA: TGTGCCACCAGCAGGGGCCCGGCGGGTAGCGGGACACCTGAGCAGTTCTTC
CDR3 protein: CATSRGPAGSGTPEQFF

J gene: TRBJ1-1
D gene: .
V gene: TRBV6-5
clone size: few
CDR3 DNA: TGTGCCAGCAGTTACTCGAGGCAGAGTGGAGCTTTCTTT
CDR3 protein: CASSYSRQSGAFF

J gene: TRBJ1-5
D gene: .
V gene: TRBV7-2
clone size: .
CDR3 DNA: TGTGCCAGCAGCTCCGAGAGCAGGGTTGGTCAGCCCCAGCATTTT
CDR3 protein: CASSSESRVGQPQHF

J gene: TRBJ1-1
D gene: .
V gene: TRBV12-3/TRBV12-4
clone size: .
CDR3 DNA: TGTGCCAGCAGAGTGAACAGGGATTTAGCTGAAGCTTTCTTT
CDR3 protein: CASRVNRDLAEAFF

J gene: TRBJ1-1
D gene: .
V gene: TRBV5-6
clone size: .
CDR3 DNA: TGTGCCAGCAGGTTTGGACAGAATGAAGCTTTCTTT
CDR3 protein: CASRFGQNEAFF

J gene: TRBJ2-3
D gene: TRBD2
V gene: TRBV28
clone size: .
CDR3 DNA: TGTGCCAGCAGTCCACAAAAAGCGGGGAGGAACACAGATACGCAGTATTTT
CDR3 protein: CASSPQKAGRNTDTQYF

J gene: TRBJ2-1
D gene: .
V gene: TRBV12-3/TRBV12-4
clone size: .
CDR3 DNA: TGTGCCAGCACCCTTTTCTCCGGTCCAGCCTACAATGAGCAGTTCTTC
CDR3 protein: CASTLFSGPAYNEQFF

J gene: TRBJ2-3
D gene: TRBD2
V gene: TRBV27
clone size: .
CDR3 DNA: TGTGCCAGCAGTTCGGGGGGATCCCGAAATACGCAGTATTTT
CDR3 protein: CASSSGGSRNTQYF

J gene: TRBJ2-7
D gene: .
V gene: TRBV5-4
clone size: .
CDR3 DNA: TGTGCCAGCAGCTTGGACCGGAGGTCCTACGAGCAGTACTTC
CDR3 protein: CASSLDRRSYEQYF

J gene: TRBJ1-1
D gene: .
V gene: TRBV29-1
clone size: .
CDR3 DNA: TGCAGCGTTGGTGGTCCGACCACTGAAGCTTTCTTT
CDR3 protein: CSVGGPTTEAFF